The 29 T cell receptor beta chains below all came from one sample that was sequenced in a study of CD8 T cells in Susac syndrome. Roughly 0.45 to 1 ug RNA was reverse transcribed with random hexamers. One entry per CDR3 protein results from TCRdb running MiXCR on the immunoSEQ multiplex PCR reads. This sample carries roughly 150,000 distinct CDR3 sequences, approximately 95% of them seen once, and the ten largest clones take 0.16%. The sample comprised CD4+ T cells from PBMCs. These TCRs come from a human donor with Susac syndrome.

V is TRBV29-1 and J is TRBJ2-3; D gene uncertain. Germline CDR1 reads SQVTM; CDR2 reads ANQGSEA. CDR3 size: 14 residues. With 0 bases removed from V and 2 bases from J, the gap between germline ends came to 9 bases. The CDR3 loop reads CSVEDLRVTDTQYF. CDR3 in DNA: TGCAGCGTTGAAGATCTAAGGGTCACAGATACGCAGTATTTT.

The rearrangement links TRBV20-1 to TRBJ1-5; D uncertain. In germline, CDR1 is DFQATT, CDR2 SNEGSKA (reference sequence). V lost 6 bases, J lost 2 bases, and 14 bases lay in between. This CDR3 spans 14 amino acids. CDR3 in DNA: TGCAGTGCCGCCCCTAGGCTGGGCAATCAGCCCCAGCATTTT. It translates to CSAAPRLGNQPQHF.

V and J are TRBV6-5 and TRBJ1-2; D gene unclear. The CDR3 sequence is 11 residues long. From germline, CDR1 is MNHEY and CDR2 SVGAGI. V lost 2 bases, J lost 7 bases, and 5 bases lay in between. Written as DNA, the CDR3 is TGTGCCAGCAGTTACGCCGGTGGCTACACCTTC. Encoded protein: CASSYAGGYTF.

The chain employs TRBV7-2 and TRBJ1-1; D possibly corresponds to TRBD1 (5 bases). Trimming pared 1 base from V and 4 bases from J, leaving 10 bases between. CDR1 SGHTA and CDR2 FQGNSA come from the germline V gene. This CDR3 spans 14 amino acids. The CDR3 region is CASSLEGTGTEAFF. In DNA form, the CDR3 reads TGTGCCAGCAGCTTAGAAGGAACAGGCACTGAAGCTTTCTTT.

DNA of the CDR3: TGTGCCAGCAGCGAGAGACAGGGGGCCACTGTCGGGGCCAACGTCCTGACTTTC. Its translation: CASSERQGATVGANVLTF. This sequence joins TRBV7-6 and TRBJ2-6; TRBD1 matches at 10 bases. The length of the CDR3 is 18 residues. Trimming removed 5 bases from V and 4 bases from J; junction bases left unmatched: 11. Per germline, CDR1 SGHVS and CDR2 FNYEAQ.

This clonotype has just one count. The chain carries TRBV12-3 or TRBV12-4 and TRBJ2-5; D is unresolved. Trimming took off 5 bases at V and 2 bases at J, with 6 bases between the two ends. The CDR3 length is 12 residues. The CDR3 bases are TGTGCCAGCAGTCTATTTCAAGAGACCCAGTACTTC. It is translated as CASSLFQETQYF.

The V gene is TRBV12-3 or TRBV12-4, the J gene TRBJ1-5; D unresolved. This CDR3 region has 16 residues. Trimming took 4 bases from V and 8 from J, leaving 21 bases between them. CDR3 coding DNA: TGTGCCAGCAGTTCCTACACATGGACCCTGGAAGAGCCCCAGCATTTT. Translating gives CASSSYTWTLEEPQHF.

The CDR3 here is CASSRIPSDTQYF. DNA of the CDR3: TGTGCCAGCAGCCGCATTCCCTCAGATACGCAGTATTTT. The chain carries TRBV7-2 and TRBJ2-3; D gene ambiguous. Trimming left V 5 bases short and J 4 bases short, with 10 bases between. There are 13 residues in the CDR3. CDR1 and CDR2 from the germline V gene are SGHTA and FQGNSA. Variable domain in full (rest from reference TRBV7-2 and TRBJ2-3): GAGVSQSPSNKVTEKGKDVELRCDPISGHTALYWYRQSLGQGLEFLIYFQGNSAPDKSGLPSDRFSAERTGGSVSTLTIQRTQQEDSAVYLCASSRIPSDTQYFGPGTRLTVL.

CDR3: CASGQENTGELFF. The CDR3 DNA reads as TGCGCCAGCGGACAGGAGAACACCGGGGAGCTGTTTTTT. The chain is built from TRBV5-1 and TRBJ2-2; 7 bases fit TRBD1. Per germline, CDR1 SGHRS and CDR2 YFSETQ. CDR3 length: 13 amino acids. The V and J ends lost 7 bases and 1 base, in that order; junction bases with no gene match: 1.

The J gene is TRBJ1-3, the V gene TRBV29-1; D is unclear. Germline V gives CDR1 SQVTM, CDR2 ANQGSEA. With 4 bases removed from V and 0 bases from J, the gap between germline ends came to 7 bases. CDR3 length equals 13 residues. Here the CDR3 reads CSVGSGSGNTIYF. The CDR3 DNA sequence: TGCAGCGTTGGCTCAGGCTCTGGAAACACCATATATTTT.

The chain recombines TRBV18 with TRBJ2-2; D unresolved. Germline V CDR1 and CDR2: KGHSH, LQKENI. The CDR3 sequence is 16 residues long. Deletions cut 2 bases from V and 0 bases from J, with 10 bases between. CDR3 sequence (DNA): TGTGCCAGCTCACCAGCGGTCCCTGCGAACACCGGGGAGCTGTTTTTT. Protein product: CASSPAVPANTGELFF.

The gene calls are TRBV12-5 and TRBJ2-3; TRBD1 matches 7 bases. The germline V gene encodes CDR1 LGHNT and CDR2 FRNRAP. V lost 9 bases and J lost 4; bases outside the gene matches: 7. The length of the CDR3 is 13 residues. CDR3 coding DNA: TGTGCTAGCGAACGAGGGGGCGCAGATACGCAGTATTTT. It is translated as CASERGGADTQYF.

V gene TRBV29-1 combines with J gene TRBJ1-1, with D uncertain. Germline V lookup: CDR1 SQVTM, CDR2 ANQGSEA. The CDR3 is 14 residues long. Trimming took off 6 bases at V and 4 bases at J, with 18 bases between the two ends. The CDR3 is CSVPPRTLGTEAFF. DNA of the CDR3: TGCAGCGTGCCCCCCCGGACTCTGGGCACTGAAGCTTTCTTT.

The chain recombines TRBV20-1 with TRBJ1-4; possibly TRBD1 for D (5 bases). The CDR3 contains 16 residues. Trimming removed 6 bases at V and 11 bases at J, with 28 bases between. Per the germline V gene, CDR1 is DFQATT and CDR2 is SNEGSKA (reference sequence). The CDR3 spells CSAKLRFTGTEGKLFF. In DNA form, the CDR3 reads TGCAGTGCGAAACTCAGGTTTACGGGGACCGAGGGGAAACTGTTTTTT.

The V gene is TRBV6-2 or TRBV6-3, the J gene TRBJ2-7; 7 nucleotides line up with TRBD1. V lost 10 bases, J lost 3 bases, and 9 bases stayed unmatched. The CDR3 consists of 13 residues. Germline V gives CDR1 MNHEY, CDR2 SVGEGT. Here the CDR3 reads CATVLRQGYEQYF. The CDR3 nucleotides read TGTGCCACCGTCCTCAGACAGGGCTACGAGCAGTACTTC.

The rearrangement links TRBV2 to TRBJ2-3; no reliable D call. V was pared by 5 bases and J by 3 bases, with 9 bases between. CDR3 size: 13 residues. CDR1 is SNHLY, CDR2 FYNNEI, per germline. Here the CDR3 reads CASSSEKTDTQYF. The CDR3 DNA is TGTGCCAGCAGTTCAGAGAAAACAGATACGCAGTATTTT.

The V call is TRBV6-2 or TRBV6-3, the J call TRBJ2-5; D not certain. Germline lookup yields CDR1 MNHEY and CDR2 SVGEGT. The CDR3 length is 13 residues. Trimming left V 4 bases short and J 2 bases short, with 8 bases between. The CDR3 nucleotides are TGTGCCAGCAGTTTAGACTGGCAAGAGACCCAGTACTTC. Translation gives CASSLDWQETQYF.

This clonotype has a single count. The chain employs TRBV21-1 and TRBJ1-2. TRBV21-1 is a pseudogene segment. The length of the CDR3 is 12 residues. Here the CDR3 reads CASSKVVDGYTF. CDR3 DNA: TGTGCCAGCAGCAAAGTTGTGGATGGCTACACCTTC.

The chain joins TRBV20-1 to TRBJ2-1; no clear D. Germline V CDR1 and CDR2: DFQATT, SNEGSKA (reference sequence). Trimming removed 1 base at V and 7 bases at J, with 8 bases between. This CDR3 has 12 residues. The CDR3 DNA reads TGCAGTGCTAGAGTGGTCTGGAATGAGCAGTTCTTC. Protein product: CSARVVWNEQFF.

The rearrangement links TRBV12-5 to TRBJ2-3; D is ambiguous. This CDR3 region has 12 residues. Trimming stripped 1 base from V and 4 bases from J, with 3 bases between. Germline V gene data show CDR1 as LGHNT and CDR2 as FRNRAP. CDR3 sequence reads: CASGLGADTQYF. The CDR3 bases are TGTGCTAGTGGTTTGGGGGCAGATACGCAGTATTTT. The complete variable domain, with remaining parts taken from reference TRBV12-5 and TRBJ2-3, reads DARVTQTPRHKVTEMGQEVTMRCQPILGHNTVFWYRQTMMQGLELLAYFRNRAPLDDSGMPKDRFSAEMPDATLATLKIQPSEPRDSAVYFCASGLGADTQYFGPGTRLTVL.

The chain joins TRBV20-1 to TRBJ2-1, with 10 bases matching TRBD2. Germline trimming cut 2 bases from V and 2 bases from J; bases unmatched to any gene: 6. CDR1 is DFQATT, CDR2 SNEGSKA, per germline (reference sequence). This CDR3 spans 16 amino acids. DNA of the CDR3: TGCAGTGCTAGAACCGGACTAGCGGCTCCCTACAATGAGCAGTTCTTC. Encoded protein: CSARTGLAAPYNEQFF.

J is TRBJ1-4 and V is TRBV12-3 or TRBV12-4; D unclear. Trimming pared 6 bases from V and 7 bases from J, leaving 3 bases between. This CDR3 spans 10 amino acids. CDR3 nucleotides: TGTGCCAGCAGAAGTGAAAAACTGTTTTTT. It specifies CASRSEKLFF.

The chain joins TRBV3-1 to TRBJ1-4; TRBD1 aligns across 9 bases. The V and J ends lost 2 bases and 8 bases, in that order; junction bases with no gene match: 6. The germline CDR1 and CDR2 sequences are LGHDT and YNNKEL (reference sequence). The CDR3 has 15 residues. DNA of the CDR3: TGTGCCAGCAGCCAACTACAGGGGGCTGGAGAAAAACTGTTTTTT. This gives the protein CASSQLQGAGEKLFF.

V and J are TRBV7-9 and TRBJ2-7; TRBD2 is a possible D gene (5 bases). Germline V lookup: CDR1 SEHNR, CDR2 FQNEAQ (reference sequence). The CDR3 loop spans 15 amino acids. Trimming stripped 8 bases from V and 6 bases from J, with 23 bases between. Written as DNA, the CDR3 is TGTGCCAGCGAGCCCTCCCCCCCCTCGCGGGTCGAGCAGTACTTC. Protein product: CASEPSPPSRVEQYF.

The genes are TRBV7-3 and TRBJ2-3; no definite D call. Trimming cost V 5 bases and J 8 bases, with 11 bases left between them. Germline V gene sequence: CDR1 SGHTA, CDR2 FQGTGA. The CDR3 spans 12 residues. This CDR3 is CASSNPAGTQYF. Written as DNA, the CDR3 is TGTGCCAGCAGCAACCCGGCTGGTACGCAGTATTTT.

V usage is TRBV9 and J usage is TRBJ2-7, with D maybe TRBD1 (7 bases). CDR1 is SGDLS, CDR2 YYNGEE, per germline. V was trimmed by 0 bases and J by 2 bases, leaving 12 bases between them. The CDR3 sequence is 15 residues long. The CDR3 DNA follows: TGTGCCAGCAGCGTAGACGTCAGGGGGGCCTACGAGCAGTACTTC. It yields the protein CASSVDVRGAYEQYF.

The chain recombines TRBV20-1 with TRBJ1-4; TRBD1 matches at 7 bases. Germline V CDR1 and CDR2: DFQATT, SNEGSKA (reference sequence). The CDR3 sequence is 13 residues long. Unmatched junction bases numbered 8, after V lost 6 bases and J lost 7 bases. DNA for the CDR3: TGCAGTGCCGAAGACAGGGTGGGTGAAAAACTGTTTTTT. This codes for CSAEDRVGEKLFF.

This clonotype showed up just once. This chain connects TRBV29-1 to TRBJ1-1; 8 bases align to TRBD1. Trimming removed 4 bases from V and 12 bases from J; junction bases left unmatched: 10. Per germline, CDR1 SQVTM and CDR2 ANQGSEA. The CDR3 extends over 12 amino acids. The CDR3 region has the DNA TGCAGCGTTGTTTTTGGACAGGGAGGATCTTTCTTT. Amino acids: CSVVFGQGGSFF.

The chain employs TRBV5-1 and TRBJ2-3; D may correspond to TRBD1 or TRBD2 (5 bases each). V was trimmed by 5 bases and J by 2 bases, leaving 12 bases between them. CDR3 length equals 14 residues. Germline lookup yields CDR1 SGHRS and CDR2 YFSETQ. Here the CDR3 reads CASSPGLFTDTQYF. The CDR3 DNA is TGCGCCAGCAGTCCGGGGCTGTTCACAGATACGCAGTATTTT.